The entry that follows covers one T cell receptor (beta chain) sequence. Its antigen is still unknown. Circulating pathogenic-like lymphocytes came from less than 12 mL of blood per patient. V lost 5 bases and J lost 0, with 8 bases in between. The CDR3 covers 13 residues. Per the germline V gene, CDR1 is MNHEY and CDR2 is SMNVEV (reference sequence). The sample originates from a study of circulating and synovial CD4+ cells in juvenile arthritis. General study results and limits: Circulating pathogenic-like lymphocytes shared a substantially higher fraction of CDR3 sequences with synovium than bulk blood. Bulk blood CD4 repertoires were more diverse than these.

TCRdb keeps only in-frame clones here, not all; method: immunoSEQ multiplex PCR. The sample contains around 2,800 clones, approximately 90% of which appear only once. The sequence derives from a human donor with juvenile idiopathic arthritis. The genes are TRBV27 and TRBJ2-7; D not resolved. Specimen: HLA-DR+ CD4+ T cells from blood. Subset indicated: circulating pathogenic-like lymphocytes, sorted as HLA-DR+CD14-CD3+CD4+CD25low/- blood T cells. CDR3 coding DNA: TGTGCCAGCAGTCGCCAGGTCTCCTACGAGCAGTACTTC. The encoded protein is CASSRQVSYEQYF.